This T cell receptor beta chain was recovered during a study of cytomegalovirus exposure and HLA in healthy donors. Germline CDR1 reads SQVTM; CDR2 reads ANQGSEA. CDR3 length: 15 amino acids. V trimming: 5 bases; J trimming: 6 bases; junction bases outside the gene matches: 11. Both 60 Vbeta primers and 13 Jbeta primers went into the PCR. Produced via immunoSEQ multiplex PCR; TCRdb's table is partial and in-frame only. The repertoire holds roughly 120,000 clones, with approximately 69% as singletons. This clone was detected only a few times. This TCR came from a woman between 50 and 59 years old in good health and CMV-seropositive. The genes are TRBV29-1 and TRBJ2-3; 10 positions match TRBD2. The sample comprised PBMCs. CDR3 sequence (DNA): TGCAGCGTTCTCAAGCGGGGGGGCCTCCCTGATACGCAGTATTTT. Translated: CSVLKRGGLPDTQYF.